The present entry profiles one T cell receptor (beta chain) with its context. Its cognate antigen is unknown. The sample is drawn from a study of CD8+ T cells in alopecia areata. General study points: Relative to mice, TCR sharing across patients was less clear, a difference possibly HLA-related.

Germline CDR1 reads MGHRA; CDR2 reads YSYEKL. V lost 1 base, J lost 5 bases, and 8 bases stayed unmatched. The CDR3 is 16 amino acids. Treatment meaning: oral pan-JAK inhibitor, 5-10 mg twice daily. cDNA serving as the sequencing template came from extracted, reverse transcribed RNA. Sequencing was performed with immunoSEQ multiplex PCR; in TCRdb, only in-frame clones are kept and a portion is missing. The profile covers about 190,000 clones, with 60% to 70% appearing a single time and 0.65% to 0.7% taken by the ten largest. This clonotype originated in a human donor with alopecia areata. Sequencing was performed on CD4+ T cells sorted from blood, taken at week 4, from a patient treated with tofacitinib. The J gene is TRBJ2-5, the V gene TRBV4-1, with 9 nucleotides matching TRBD2. The CDR3 here is CASSQGHPSGIETQYF. CDR3 nucleotides: TGCGCCAGCAGCCAAGGACACCCTAGCGGGATTGAGACCCAGTACTTC.